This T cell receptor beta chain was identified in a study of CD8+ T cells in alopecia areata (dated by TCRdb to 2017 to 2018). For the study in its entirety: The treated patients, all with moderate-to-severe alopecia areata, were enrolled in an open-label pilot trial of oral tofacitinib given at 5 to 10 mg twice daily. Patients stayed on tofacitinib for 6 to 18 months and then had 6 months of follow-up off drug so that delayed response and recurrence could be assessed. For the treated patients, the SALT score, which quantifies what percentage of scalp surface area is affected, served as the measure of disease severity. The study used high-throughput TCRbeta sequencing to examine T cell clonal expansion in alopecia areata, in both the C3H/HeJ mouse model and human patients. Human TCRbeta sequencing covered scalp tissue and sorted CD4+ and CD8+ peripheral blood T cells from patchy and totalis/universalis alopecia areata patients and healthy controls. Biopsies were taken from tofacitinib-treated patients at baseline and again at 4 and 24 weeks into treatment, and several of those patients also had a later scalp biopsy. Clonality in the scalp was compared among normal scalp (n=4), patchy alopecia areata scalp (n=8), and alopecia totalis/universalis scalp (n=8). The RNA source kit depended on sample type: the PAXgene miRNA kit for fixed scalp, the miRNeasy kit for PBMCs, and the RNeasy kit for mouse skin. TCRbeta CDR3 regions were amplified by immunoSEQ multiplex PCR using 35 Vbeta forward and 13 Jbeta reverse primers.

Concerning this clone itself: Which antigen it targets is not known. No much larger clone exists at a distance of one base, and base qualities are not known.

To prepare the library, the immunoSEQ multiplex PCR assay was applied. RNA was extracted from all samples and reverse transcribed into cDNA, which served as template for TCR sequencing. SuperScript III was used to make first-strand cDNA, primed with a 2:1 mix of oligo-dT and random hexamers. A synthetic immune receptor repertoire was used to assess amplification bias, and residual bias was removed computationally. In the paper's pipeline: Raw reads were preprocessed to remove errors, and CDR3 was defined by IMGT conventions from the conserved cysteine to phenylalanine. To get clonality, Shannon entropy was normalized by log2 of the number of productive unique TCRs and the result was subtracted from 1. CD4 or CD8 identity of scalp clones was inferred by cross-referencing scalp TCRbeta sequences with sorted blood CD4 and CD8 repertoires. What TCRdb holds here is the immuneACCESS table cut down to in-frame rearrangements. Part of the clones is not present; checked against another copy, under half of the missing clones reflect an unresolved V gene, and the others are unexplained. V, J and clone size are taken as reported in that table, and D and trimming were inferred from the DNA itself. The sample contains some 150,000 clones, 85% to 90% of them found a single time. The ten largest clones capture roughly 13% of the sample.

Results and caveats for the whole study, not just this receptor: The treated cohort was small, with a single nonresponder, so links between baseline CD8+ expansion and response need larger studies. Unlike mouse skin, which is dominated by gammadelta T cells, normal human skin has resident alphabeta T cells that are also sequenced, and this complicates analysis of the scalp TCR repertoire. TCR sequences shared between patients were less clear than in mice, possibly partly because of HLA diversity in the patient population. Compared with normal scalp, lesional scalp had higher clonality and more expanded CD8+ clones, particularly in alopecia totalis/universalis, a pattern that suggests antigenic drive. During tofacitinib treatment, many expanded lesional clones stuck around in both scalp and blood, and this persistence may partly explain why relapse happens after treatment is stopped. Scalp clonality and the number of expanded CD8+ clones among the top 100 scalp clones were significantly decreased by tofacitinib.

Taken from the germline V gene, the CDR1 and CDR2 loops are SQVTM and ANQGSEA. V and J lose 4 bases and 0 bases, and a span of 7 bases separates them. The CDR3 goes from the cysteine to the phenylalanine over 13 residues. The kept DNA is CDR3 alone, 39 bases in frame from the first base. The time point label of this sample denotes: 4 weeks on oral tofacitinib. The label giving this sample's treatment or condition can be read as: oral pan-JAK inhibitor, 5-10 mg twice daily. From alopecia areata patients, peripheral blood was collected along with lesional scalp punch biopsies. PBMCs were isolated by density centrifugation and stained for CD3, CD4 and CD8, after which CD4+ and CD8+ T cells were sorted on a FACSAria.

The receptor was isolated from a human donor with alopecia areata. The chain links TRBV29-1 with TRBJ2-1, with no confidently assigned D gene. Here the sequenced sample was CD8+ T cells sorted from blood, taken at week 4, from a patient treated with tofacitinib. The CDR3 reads CSVVMNSYNEQFF. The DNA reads TGCAGCGTTGTTATGAACTCCTACAATGAGCAGTTCTTC.